This is a list of T cell receptor beta chains from one sample in a study of radiation and T cells in renal cell carcinoma. Sequenced by immunoSEQ multiplex PCR; TCRdb stores in-frame clones only, minus some. This table holds 95,000 or so clones, 86% found once. The material sequenced was blood, taken from a patient whose treatment included radiotherapy and nephrectomy. Source of these receptors: a man in his fifties or sixties with renal cell carcinoma. Both conserved end residues are part of each CDR3. D genes are given only for firm matches. A row's size may be missing; if present it is once, few, many or a size class.

j_call: TRBJ1-5
v_call: TRBV18
clone_size: -
d_call: -
cdr3_aa: CASSPYVNSNQPQHF
cdr3_nt: TGTGCCAGCTCACCGTATGTGAATAGCAATCAGCCCCAGCATTTT

j_call: TRBJ2-6
v_call: TRBV19
clone_size: -
d_call: -
cdr3_aa: CASSDSGANVLTF
cdr3_nt: TGTGCCAGTAGTGATTCTGGGGCCAACGTCCTGACTTTC

j_call: TRBJ1-1
v_call: TRBV7-9
clone_size: once
d_call: -
cdr3_aa: CASSASGYTEAFF
cdr3_nt: TGTGCCAGCAGCGCTTCAGGGTACACTGAAGCTTTCTTT

j_call: TRBJ1-4
v_call: TRBV29-1
clone_size: few
d_call: -
cdr3_aa: CSASSTGEKLFF
cdr3_nt: TGCAGCGCCTCATCAACGGGGGAAAAACTGTTTTTT

j_call: TRBJ1-1
v_call: TRBV6-4
clone_size: -
d_call: -
cdr3_aa: CASSLLGGNTEAFF
cdr3_nt: TGTGCCAGCAGTCTGCTGGGGGGGAACACTGAAGCTTTCTTT

j_call: TRBJ2-7
v_call: TRBV28
clone_size: -
d_call: -
cdr3_aa: CASSSSGTASILQYF
cdr3_nt: TGTGCCAGCAGTTCATCCGGGACTGCTTCTATTTTGCAGTACTTC

j_call: TRBJ1-1
v_call: TRBV5-1
clone_size: once
d_call: -
cdr3_aa: CASSYSGDTEAFF
cdr3_nt: TGCGCCAGCAGCTATTCAGGGGATACTGAAGCTTTCTTT

j_call: TRBJ1-5
v_call: TRBV7-8
clone_size: once
d_call: -
cdr3_aa: CASSLLREGPQHF
cdr3_nt: TGTGCCAGCAGCCTACTCAGGGAAGGGCCCCAGCATTTT

j_call: TRBJ2-3
v_call: TRBV14
clone_size: -
d_call: TRBD2
cdr3_aa: CASSGGRTSGTDTQYF
cdr3_nt: TGTGCCAGCTCGGGTGGGAGGACTAGCGGCACAGATACGCAGTATTTT

j_call: TRBJ1-6
v_call: TRBV6-5
clone_size: -
d_call: -
cdr3_aa: CASSERDRYSPLHF
cdr3_nt: TGTGCCAGCAGCGAAAGGGATAGGTATTCACCCCTCCACTTT

j_call: TRBJ2-3
v_call: TRBV9
clone_size: -
d_call: -
cdr3_aa: CASSVGSTQDTQYF
cdr3_nt: TGTGCCAGCAGCGTAGGTTCGACTCAGGATACGCAGTATTTT

j_call: TRBJ2-7
v_call: TRBV2
clone_size: -
d_call: -
cdr3_aa: CASSELPRIGGEQYF
cdr3_nt: TGTGCCAGCAGTGAACTTCCTCGGATAGGGGGGGAGCAGTACTTC

j_call: TRBJ2-7
v_call: TRBV10-2
clone_size: -
d_call: TRBD1
cdr3_aa: CASRHRQGYEQYF
cdr3_nt: TGCGCCAGCAGGCATCGACAGGGTTACGAGCAGTACTTC

j_call: TRBJ2-3
v_call: TRBV5-1
clone_size: -
d_call: -
cdr3_aa: CASSFQQGGADTQYF
cdr3_nt: TGCGCCAGCAGCTTTCAGCAGGGTGGCGCAGATACGCAGTATTTT

j_call: TRBJ1-4
v_call: TRBV9
clone_size: -
d_call: -
cdr3_aa: CASSPPTGPEKLFF
cdr3_nt: TGTGCCAGCAGCCCCCCGACAGGACCCGAAAAACTGTTTTTT

j_call: TRBJ2-1
v_call: TRBV9
clone_size: -
d_call: -
cdr3_aa: CASSVRGTETQFF
cdr3_nt: TGTGCCAGCAGCGTACGAGGGACGGAAACGCAGTTCTTC

j_call: TRBJ1-1
v_call: TRBV30
clone_size: -
d_call: -
cdr3_aa: CAWTRAGTEAFF
cdr3_nt: TGTGCCTGGACTCGGGCGGGCACTGAAGCTTTCTTT

j_call: TRBJ1-4
v_call: TRBV28
clone_size: -
d_call: -
cdr3_aa: CASSRTLEATNEKLFF
cdr3_nt: TGTGCCAGCAGCCGTACTTTGGAGGCAACTAATGAAAAACTGTTTTTT

j_call: TRBJ2-6
v_call: TRBV18
clone_size: -
d_call: -
cdr3_aa: CASSKTSGANVLTF
cdr3_nt: TGTGCCAGCTCAAAGACGTCTGGGGCCAACGTCCTGACTTTC

j_call: TRBJ2-5
v_call: TRBV5-1
clone_size: once
d_call: TRBD2
cdr3_aa: CASSAGSGGPKTQYF
cdr3_nt: TGCGCCAGCAGCGCCGGTAGCGGGGGGCCGAAGACCCAGTACTTC

j_call: TRBJ2-7
v_call: TRBV19
clone_size: -
d_call: TRBD1
cdr3_aa: CASSSTGTALYEQYF
cdr3_nt: TGTGCCAGTAGTTCCACCGGGACAGCCCTCTACGAGCAGTACTTC

j_call: TRBJ2-5
v_call: TRBV6-5
clone_size: -
d_call: -
cdr3_aa: CASSSTWTVGTQYF
cdr3_nt: TGTGCCAGCAGTTCTACATGGACCGTGGGGACCCAGTACTTC

j_call: TRBJ2-2
v_call: TRBV5-1
clone_size: -
d_call: -
cdr3_aa: CASSLSDSKSRGTGELFF
cdr3_nt: TGCGCCAGCAGCTTGAGCGACAGTAAATCGAGAGGCACCGGGGAGCTGTTTTTT

j_call: TRBJ2-2
v_call: TRBV9
clone_size: -
d_call: TRBD2
cdr3_aa: CASSARLAGEMRTGELFF
cdr3_nt: TGTGCCAGCAGCGCCCGACTAGCGGGAGAGATGAGGACCGGGGAGCTGTTTTTT

j_call: TRBJ2-5
v_call: TRBV5-1
clone_size: -
d_call: -
cdr3_aa: CASSLGQAGETQYF
cdr3_nt: TGCGCCAGCAGCTTGGGGCAGGCGGGGGAGACCCAGTACTTC

j_call: TRBJ1-6
v_call: TRBV30
clone_size: -
d_call: -
cdr3_aa: CAWSATVASPLHF
cdr3_nt: TGTGCCTGGAGTGCCACGGTAGCGTCGCCCCTCCACTTT

j_call: TRBJ1-1
v_call: TRBV6-1
clone_size: -
d_call: -
cdr3_aa: CASSESRGNTEAFF
cdr3_nt: TGTGCCAGCAGTGAATCCAGGGGGAACACTGAAGCTTTCTTT

j_call: TRBJ2-5
v_call: TRBV5-1
clone_size: -
d_call: TRBD2
cdr3_aa: CASSLDSGTSDSVQYF
cdr3_nt: TGCGCCAGCAGCTTGGACTCCGGGACTAGCGATTCGGTCCAGTACTTC

j_call: TRBJ1-1
v_call: TRBV18
clone_size: -
d_call: -
cdr3_aa: CASSRRTSDTEAFF
cdr3_nt: TGTGCCAGCTCACGGCGTACTTCGGACACTGAAGCTTTCTTT

j_call: TRBJ1-1
v_call: TRBV7-9
clone_size: -
d_call: -
cdr3_aa: CASSFGHPNTEAFF
cdr3_nt: TGTGCCAGCAGCTTTGGACACCCGAACACTGAAGCTTTCTTT

j_call: TRBJ1-4
v_call: TRBV2
clone_size: -
d_call: -
cdr3_aa: CASSYVRANEKLFF
cdr3_nt: TGTGCCAGCAGTTACGTAAGGGCTAATGAAAAACTGTTTTTT

j_call: TRBJ2-1
v_call: TRBV6-1
clone_size: -
d_call: TRBD1
cdr3_aa: CASSGQGYEQFF
cdr3_nt: TGTGCCAGCAGTGGACAGGGGTATGAGCAGTTCTTC

j_call: TRBJ2-1
v_call: TRBV10-2
clone_size: -
d_call: -
cdr3_aa: CASSGQLYNEQFF
cdr3_nt: TGCGCCAGCTCCGGACAGTTATACAATGAGCAGTTCTTC

j_call: TRBJ2-6
v_call: TRBV4-2
clone_size: -
d_call: -
cdr3_aa: CASSQVGQFPNVLTF
cdr3_nt: TGTGCCAGCAGCCAAGTCGGCCAGTTCCCCAACGTCCTGACTTTC

j_call: TRBJ1-2
v_call: TRBV5-8
clone_size: -
d_call: -
cdr3_aa: CASSWAGTPTNYGYTF
cdr3_nt: TGTGCCAGCAGCTGGGCCGGGACACCAACTAACTATGGCTACACCTTC

j_call: TRBJ2-4
v_call: TRBV15
clone_size: -
d_call: TRBD2
cdr3_aa: CATTSGRWVAKNIQYF
cdr3_nt: TGTGCCACGACTAGCGGGAGATGGGTAGCCAAAAACATTCAGTACTTC

j_call: TRBJ2-7
v_call: TRBV11-2
clone_size: once
d_call: -
cdr3_aa: CASSLRLTSSYEQYF
cdr3_nt: TGTGCCAGCAGCTTAAGGCTTACGAGCTCCTACGAGCAGTACTTC

j_call: TRBJ2-3
v_call: TRBV19
clone_size: -
d_call: TRBD2
cdr3_aa: CASTLNRERESTDTQYF
cdr3_nt: TGTGCCAGTACCTTGAACAGGGAGCGGGAGAGCACAGATACGCAGTATTTT

j_call: TRBJ2-7
v_call: TRBV30
clone_size: -
d_call: TRBD2
cdr3_aa: CAWGRGGEQYF
cdr3_nt: TGTGCCTGGGGGAGGGGCGGCGAGCAGTACTTC

j_call: TRBJ2-1
v_call: TRBV9
clone_size: -
d_call: -
cdr3_aa: CASSLAPSYNEQFF
cdr3_nt: TGTGCCAGCAGCCTAGCGCCCTCCTACAATGAGCAGTTCTTC

j_call: TRBJ2-1
v_call: TRBV2
clone_size: -
d_call: TRBD1
cdr3_aa: CASSAVGQASSYNEQFF
cdr3_nt: TGTGCCAGCAGTGCTGTCGGACAGGCAAGCTCCTACAATGAGCAGTTCTTC

j_call: TRBJ2-2
v_call: TRBV5-1
clone_size: many
d_call: -
cdr3_aa: CASSGDTNTGELFF
cdr3_nt: TGCGCCAGCTCGGGGGACACGAACACCGGGGAGCTGTTTTTT